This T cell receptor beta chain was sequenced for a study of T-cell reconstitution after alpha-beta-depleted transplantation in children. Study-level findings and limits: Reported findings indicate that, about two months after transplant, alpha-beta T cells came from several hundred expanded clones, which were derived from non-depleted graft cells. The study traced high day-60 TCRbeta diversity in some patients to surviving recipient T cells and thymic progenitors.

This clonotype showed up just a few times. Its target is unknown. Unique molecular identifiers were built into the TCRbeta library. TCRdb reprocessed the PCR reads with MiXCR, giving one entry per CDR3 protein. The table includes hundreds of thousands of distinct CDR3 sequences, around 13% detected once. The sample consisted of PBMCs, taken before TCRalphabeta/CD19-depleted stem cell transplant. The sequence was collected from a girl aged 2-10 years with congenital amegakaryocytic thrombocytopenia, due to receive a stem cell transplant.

The CDR3 sequence: CASSSRTEGTDTQYF. The DNA of the CDR3 is TGCGCCAGCAGCTCGAGGACCGAGGGTACAGATACGCAGTATTTT. This rearrangement joins TRBV5-1 to TRBJ2-3; D may be TRBD2 (5 bases). Trimming took 3 bases from V and 3 from J, leaving 14 bases between them. CDR1 is SGHRS, CDR2 YFSETQ, per germline. The CDR3 is made up of 15 amino acids.